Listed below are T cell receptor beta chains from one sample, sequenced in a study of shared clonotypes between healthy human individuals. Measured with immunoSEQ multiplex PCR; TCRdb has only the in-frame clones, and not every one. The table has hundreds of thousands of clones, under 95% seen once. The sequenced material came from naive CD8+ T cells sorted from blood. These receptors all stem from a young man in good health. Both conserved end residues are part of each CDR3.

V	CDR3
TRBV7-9	CASRGIAEFF
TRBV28	CASSLLGVLGGEGTDTQYF
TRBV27	CASSEVPNGELFF
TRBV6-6	CASSVELSPYEQYF
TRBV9	CASGSPRAAEGYTF
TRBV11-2	CASSPGGDRGRNTGELFF
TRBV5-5	CASSSLAGGRRDTQYF
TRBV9	CASSASLADSYEQYF
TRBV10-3	CAISITTGTGSIYEQYF
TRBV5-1	CASSSLDEETQYF
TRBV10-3	CAISGSGRRTYEQYF
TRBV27	CASSPSVGGETQYF
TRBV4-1	CASSQEGETGGFEQYF
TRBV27	CASSLRGQGVYGYTF
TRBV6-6	CASSYMAGAGETQYF
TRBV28	CASSSPIDRGANEQFF
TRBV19	CASSPFGGLNTGELFF
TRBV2	CASGEERKSPSTDTQYF
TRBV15	CATSRDFDAGPNYEQYF
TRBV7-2	CASSLGEPDTQYF
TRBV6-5	CASSTGSSSTGELFF
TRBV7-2	CASSSGLAGPRARETQYF
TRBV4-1	CASSPRATETMLFYGYTF
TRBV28	CASEGPEAFF
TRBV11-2	CASSLAGRVFEQFF
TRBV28	CASSFRTGPYEQYF
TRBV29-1	CSVEGLAGVSYNEQFF
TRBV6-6	CASSYSLENTEAFF
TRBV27	CASSKGAGGGPNEQFF
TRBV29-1	CSVWGRESGEQYF
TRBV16	CASSQPEHATGRETQYF
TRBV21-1	CARLAEPQETQYF
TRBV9	CASSARQGVPNTGELFF
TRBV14	CASSQLQTQVTGLARDTQYF
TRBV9	CASSVSGTGAYEQYF
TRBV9	CASSVPSGQGFGANVLTF
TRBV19	CASSTLGGYEQYF
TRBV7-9	CASSVAGLTHEQYF
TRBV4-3	CASSQDNPEDEQFF
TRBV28	CASSFGQGYEQYF
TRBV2	CASKGRVNEQFF
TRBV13	CASSLGLGVEQYF
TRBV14	CASSQGILTATNEKLFF
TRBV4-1	CASSQGHTNTEAFF
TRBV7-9	CASSGRDYEQYF